This TCR beta chain was identified during a study of shared clonotypes between healthy human individuals. This clone appeared once. From germline, CDR1 is SNHLY and CDR2 FYNNEI. CDR3 length: 12 residues. V was clipped by 6 bases and J by 4 bases, with 6 bases between them. Assay used: immunoSEQ multiplex PCR; TCRdb lists only in-frame clones, some missing. The sample lists millions of clones, around 94% occurring once. Sequencing used naive CD4+ T cells sorted from blood. The subset: CD45RA+ positively selected. The rearrangement joins TRBV2 to TRBJ1-4; D uncertain. The sequence came from a man between 18 and 29 years old in good health. CDR3 region: CASSGLNEKLFF. In DNA, the CDR3 is TGTGCCAGCAGCGGTCTTAATGAAAAACTGTTTTTT.